Below, 20 T cell receptor beta chains from the same sample are listed, as sequenced in a study of T cells in Graves' hyperthyroidism and ophthalmopathy. Researchers took RNA transcripts and amplified the TCR beta CDR3 regions from them. Primed by the HTBI set, a first-round RT-PCR was run on the TCR CDR3. TCRdb re-called the multiplex PCR reads through MiXCR, storing one row per CDR3 protein. The profile shows over 500,000 distinct CDR3 sequences, over 35% of them singletons. Sequenced input: peripheral blood or thyroid tissue (not recorded which). These TCRs come from an adult woman with Graves' disease, either hyperthyroidism or ophthalmopathy (not recorded which).

J is TRBJ2-5 and V is TRBV29-1, with TRBD2 matching over 10 bases. This CDR3 has 13 residues. Germline assignment: CDR1 SQVTM and CDR2 ANQGSEA. V gave up 4 bases and J gave up 5 bases; unmatched junction bases: 4. The CDR3 DNA follows: TGCAGCGTTGGGCTAGCGGGAGAGGAGACCCAGTACTTC. Its protein product is CSVGLAGEETQYF.

This clonotype was recorded once. The V call is TRBV20-1, the J call TRBJ1-4; 7 nucleotides align to TRBD1. Germline CDR1 is DFQATT and CDR2 is SNEGSKA (reference sequence). The CDR3 runs to 14 residues. V was clipped by 2 bases and J by 3 bases; unmatched bases: 3. The CDR3 bases are TGCAGTGCTAGACGAGGGGGCTCTAATGAAAAACTGTTTTTT. This translates into CSARRGGSNEKLFF.

This clonotype came up many times. V is TRBV7-9 and J is TRBJ2-2; perhaps TRBD2 as D (5 bases). Germline CDR1 and CDR2: SEHNR and FQNEAQ (reference sequence). The CDR3 is made up of 16 amino acids. Trimming removed 8 bases from V and 4 bases from J, with 20 bases in between. CDR3 sequence: CASCPAGSVVTGELFF. In DNA form, the CDR3 reads TGTGCCAGCTGTCCCGCTGGGAGTGTAGTCACCGGGGAGCTGTTTTTT.

The sample holds many counts of this clonotype. The chain recombines TRBV10-3 with TRBJ1-6; tentative D call: TRBD1 (6 bases). This CDR3 has 14 residues. Germline CDR1 is ENHRY and CDR2 is SYGVKD. Trimming removed 3 bases from V and 6 bases from J, with 9 bases in between. The CDR3 bases are TGTGCCATCAGTGAACAGGGTCTTAATTCACCCCTCCACTTT. It yields the protein CAISEQGLNSPLHF.

The chain recombines TRBV7-8 with TRBJ2-7; 10 nucleotides match TRBD1. Germline CDR1 SGHVS, CDR2 FQNEAQ. Trimming cost V 5 bases and J 2 bases; bases outside gene matches: 9. The CDR3 runs to 16 residues. The CDR3 DNA follows: TGTGCCAGCAGCCAGGGGACAGGGGACATCACCTACGAGCAGTACTTC. Translation gives CASSQGTGDITYEQYF.

Details on this clonotype: The junction shows a germline mismatch at one end, possibly a read error. The V and J genes are TRBV10-3 and TRBJ2-2, with D possibly matching TRBD2 (6 bases). This CDR3 region has 12 residues. Germline CDR1 reads ENHRY; CDR2 reads SYGVKD. The CDR3 spells CAITAETGELSF. In DNA, the CDR3 is TGTGCCATCACAGCAGAGACGGGGGAGCTGTCTTTT.

The genes are TRBV6-1 and TRBJ1-5; D remains unclear. Germline CDR1 reads MNHNS; CDR2 reads SASEGT. The V gene lost 7 bases and the J gene lost 6 bases, with 10 bases spanning the gap. The CDR3 is 12 residues long. The CDR3 nucleotides are TGTGCCAGCAAAGGTAACCTTCAGCCCCAGCATTTT. It specifies CASKGNLQPQHF.

The chain employs TRBV18 and TRBJ2-7; 8 nucleotides agree with TRBD2. Germline CDR1 is KGHSH and CDR2 is LQKENI. V trimming: 3 bases; J trimming: 5 bases; junction bases outside the gene matches: 3. CDR3 length: 13 amino acids. The CDR3 DNA is TGTGCCAGCTCACCGTTACTAGCGGACGAGCAGTACTTC. Protein product: CASSPLLADEQYF.

About this clonotype itself: The junction differs from germline at one of its ends, possibly a read error. The chain employs TRBV7-2 and TRBJ2-5; TRBD2 matches 11 bases. This CDR3 is built from 15 residues. Germline V CDR1 and CDR2: SGHTA, FQGNSA. The CDR3 loop reads CASSSSGGTQEIQYF. The DNA of the CDR3 is TGTGCCAGCAGCTCTAGCGGGGGGACCCAAGAGATCCAGTACTTC.

This clonotype has only a few counts. Possible read error: a much larger clone is one base away. This sequence joins TRBV7-2 and TRBJ2-2; D gene unclear. The length of the CDR3 is 13 residues. V gave up 5 bases and J gave up 3 bases, with 7 bases separating them. Germline CDR1 is SGHTA and CDR2 is FQGNSA. CDR3 sequence reads: CASSPQDTGELFF. CDR3 nucleotides: TGTGCCAGCAGCCCCCAGGACACCGGGGAGCTGTTTTTT. The variable domain in full, completed from reference TRBV7-2 and TRBJ2-2, reads GAGVSQSPSNKVTEKGKDVELRCDPISGHTALYWYRQSLGQGLEFLIYFQGNSAPDKSGLPSDRFSAERTGGSVSTLTIQRTQQEDSAVYLCASSPQDTGELFFGEGSRLTVL.

This clonotype was observed once. The rearrangement uses TRBV29-1 and TRBJ1-1; 8 nucleotides match TRBD1. Germline loops: CDR1 SQVTM, CDR2 ANQGSEA. This CDR3 is built from 12 residues. J lost 3 bases, V lost 8 bases, and 5 bases had no gene match. The CDR3 spells CSLGQGHTEAFF. DNA for the CDR3: TGCAGCCTCGGACAGGGTCACACTGAAGCTTTCTTT. Full variable domain (outside the CDR3, taken from reference TRBV29-1 and TRBJ1-1): SAVISQKPSRDICQRGTSLTIQCQVDSQVTMMFWYRQQPGQSLTLIATANQGSEATYESGFVIDKFPISRPNLTFSTLTVSNMSPEDSSIYLCSLGQGHTEAFFGQGTRLTVV.

This clonotype was recorded at least ten times. The gene calls are TRBV2 and TRBJ2-5; 11 positions match TRBD1. Trimming took 5 bases from V and 10 from J; bases not matched to a gene: 12. The CDR3 runs to 15 residues. Per the germline V gene, CDR1 is SNHLY and CDR2 is FYNNEI. Here the CDR3 reads CASSNSGQGARVQYF. The CDR3 coding sequence is TGTGCCAGCAGTAACTCCGGACAGGGGGCGCGGGTCCAGTACTTC.

At least ten counts were recorded for this clonotype. The chain carries TRBV7-9 and TRBJ2-5; 10 nucleotides align to TRBD2. Trimming cost V 6 bases and J 2 bases; bases outside gene matches: 9. This CDR3 is built from 16 residues. The germline CDR1 and CDR2 sequences are SEHNR and FQNEAQ (reference sequence). CDR3 residues: CASSSALTSGQETQYF. CDR3 in DNA: TGTGCCAGCAGTTCTGCTCTGACTAGCGGGCAAGAGACCCAGTACTTC.

The chain uses TRBV24-1 and TRBJ2-5, with 7 bases identical to TRBD1. The germline V gene has CDR1 KGHDR and CDR2 SFDVKD. V was clipped by 1 base and J by 0 bases; unmatched bases: 4. CDR3 size: 16 residues. This chain's CDR3 is CATSDLQGTDQETQYF. The CDR3 DNA is TGTGCCACCAGTGATTTACAGGGGACGGACCAAGAGACCCAGTACTTC.

Points on this clonotype: Relative to the germline gene, one junction end is altered; a read error may explain this. The rearrangement uses TRBV25-1 and TRBJ2-5; no clear D gene. Germline V gene lookup returns CDR1 MGHDK and CDR2 SYGVNS. This CDR3 contains 12 residues. For the CDR3, the DNA is TGTGCCATCAGTGAGAGTGAAGAGACCCAGTACTTC. Amino acid sequence: CAISESEETQYF.

At least ten counts were recorded for this clonotype. This rearrangement joins TRBV20-1 to TRBJ1-5; a possible D gene is TRBD1 (5 bases). V was pared by 5 bases and J by 1 base, with 12 bases between. Germline values: CDR1 DFQATT, CDR2 SNEGSKA (reference sequence). This CDR3 region has 14 residues. CDR3 protein: CSAGGSWSNQPQHF. CDR3 nucleotides: TGCAGTGCTGGGGGAAGTTGGAGCAATCAGCCCCAGCATTTT.

The chain couples TRBV20-1 to TRBJ2-2, with 10 bases identical to TRBD1. Germline V gene data show CDR1 as DFQATT and CDR2 as SNEGSKA (reference sequence). CDR3 length: 19 residues. The V gene end was trimmed by 0 bases and the J gene end by 7 bases; junction bases not matched to a gene: 17. The CDR3 sequence: CSARDPDRGLQGAVGELFF. CDR3 in DNA: TGCAGTGCTAGAGATCCGGACAGGGGGTTACAAGGGGCGGTCGGGGAGCTGTTTTTT.

This clonotype was seen repeatedly, ten times or more. The V and J genes are TRBV29-1 and TRBJ1-2; no clear D gene. The CDR3 has 10 residues. Per the germline V gene, CDR1 is SQVTM and CDR2 is ANQGSEA. The V and J ends lost 8 bases and 3 bases respectively, with 7 bases between them. The CDR3 is CSFGDYGYTF. Here the CDR3 DNA reads TGCAGCTTCGGAGACTATGGCTACACCTTC.

In the case of this clonotype: Lacking the conserved final phenylalanine or tryptophan, this CDR3 likely reflects a read error. No DNA is shown, since the ends of the CDR3 on it are uncertain; the CDR3 is the one TCRdb lists. The chain links TRBV7-9 to TRBJ2-5. Germline loops: CDR1 SEHNR, CDR2 FQNEAQ (reference sequence). Including both end residues, the CDR3 is 8 amino acids long. The CDR3 region is CASSLAPI.

This clonotype has a count of ten or more. The chain is built from TRBV19 and TRBJ1-1, with 9 bases that match TRBD1. Germline trimming cut 4 bases from V and 1 base from J; bases unmatched to any gene: 4. Germline V CDR1 and CDR2: LNHDA, SQIVND (reference sequence). CDR3 length equals 15 residues. The CDR3 DNA follows: TGTGCCAGTAGTAGGACAGGGGTCGGGAACACTGAAGCTTTCTTT. Its protein is CASSRTGVGNTEAFF.